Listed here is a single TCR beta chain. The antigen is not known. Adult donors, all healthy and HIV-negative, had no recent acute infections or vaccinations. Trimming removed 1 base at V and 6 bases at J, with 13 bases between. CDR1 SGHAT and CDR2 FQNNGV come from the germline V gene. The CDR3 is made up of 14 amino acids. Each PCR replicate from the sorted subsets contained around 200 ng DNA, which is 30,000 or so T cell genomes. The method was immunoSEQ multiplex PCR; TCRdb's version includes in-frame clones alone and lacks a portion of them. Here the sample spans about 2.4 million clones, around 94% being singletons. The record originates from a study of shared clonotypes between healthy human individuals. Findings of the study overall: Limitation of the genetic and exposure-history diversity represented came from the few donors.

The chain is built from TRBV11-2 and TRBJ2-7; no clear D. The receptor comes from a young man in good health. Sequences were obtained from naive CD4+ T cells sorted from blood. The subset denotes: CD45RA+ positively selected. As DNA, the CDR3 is TGTGCCAGCAGCTTAGGTTCAACTCCGGTCGAGCAGTACTTC. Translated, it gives CASSLGSTPVEQYF.